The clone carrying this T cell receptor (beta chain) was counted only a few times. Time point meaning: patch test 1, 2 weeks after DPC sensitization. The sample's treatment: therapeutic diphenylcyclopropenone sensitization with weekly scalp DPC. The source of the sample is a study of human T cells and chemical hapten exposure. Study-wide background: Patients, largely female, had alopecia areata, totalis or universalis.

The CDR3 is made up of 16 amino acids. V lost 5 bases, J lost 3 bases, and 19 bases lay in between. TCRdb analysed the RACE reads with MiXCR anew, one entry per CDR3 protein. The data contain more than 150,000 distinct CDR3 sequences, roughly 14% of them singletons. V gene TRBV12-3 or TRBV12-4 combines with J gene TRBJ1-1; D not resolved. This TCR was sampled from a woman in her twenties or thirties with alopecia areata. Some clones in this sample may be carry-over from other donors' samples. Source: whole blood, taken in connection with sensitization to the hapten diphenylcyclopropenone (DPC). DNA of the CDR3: TGTGCCAGCAGTCCGACCACTAGACCTAGGGACACTGAAGCTTTCTTT. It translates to CASSPTTRPRDTEAFF.